A single sample gave rise to the 7 T cell receptor beta chains below, sequenced in a study of post-analysis software for immune sequencing data. Study-wide findings and caveats: TRBV5-6, TRBV5-1 and TRBV20-1 were among five TRBV segments more frequent in patients than controls.

TCR beta libraries were prepared from cDNA with unique molecular identifiers. Via MiXCR, TCRdb re-called the PCR reads, giving one row per CDR3 protein. The profile covers around 200,000 distinct CDR3 sequences, with 25% to 30% appearing a single time and about 3.4% taken by the ten largest. These receptors are not linked to any known antigen. Material: blood. These receptors originate from a girl aged 2 to 17 with multiple sclerosis.

There are many counts of this clonotype. The rearrangement links TRBV5-1 to TRBJ2-1; 8 nucleotides agree with TRBD2. The junction had 5 bases not matched to a gene; V was cut back by 2 bases and J by 4 bases. The CDR3 is 15 amino acids. The germline V gene encodes CDR1 SGHRS and CDR2 YFSETQ. The chain's CDR3 is CASSFDGRVYNEQFF. CDR3 in DNA: TGCGCCAGCAGCTTCGACGGGAGGGTATACAATGAGCAGTTCTTC.

This clonotype has just a few counts. A much larger clone differs from this one at a single base, so this may be a read error. The chain links TRBV29-1 to TRBJ2-5; 13 bases are a match to TRBD2. The junction had 14 bases not matched to a gene; V was cut back by 2 bases and J by 11 bases. The CDR3 runs 16 residues. Germline assignment: CDR1 SQVTM and CDR2 ANQGSEA. The CDR3 spells CSVELRTSGSLRGQYF. The CDR3 DNA follows: TGCAGCGTTGAATTGAGGACTAGCGGGAGTTTAAGGGGGCAGTACTTC.

A remark on this clonotype: A much larger clone is a single base away; this may be a read error. CDR3: CASSRYGTSGSSSYNEQFF. The CDR3 DNA reads as TGCGCCAGCAGCAGATACGGGACTAGCGGGAGTTCGAGCTACAATGAGCAGTTCTTC. The J gene is TRBJ2-1, the V gene TRBV5-1, with 14 nucleotides matching TRBD2. Germline values: CDR1 SGHRS, CDR2 YFSETQ. The CDR3 spans 19 residues. V lost 4 bases, J lost 3 bases, and 12 bases stayed unmatched.

The V gene is TRBV27, the J gene TRBJ1-6; D ambiguous. Trimming left V 3 bases short and J 10 bases short, with 19 bases between. CDR1 and CDR2 (germline): MNHEY, SMNVEV (reference sequence). The CDR3 has 16 amino acids. In DNA form, the CDR3 reads TGTGCCAGCAGTTTCCTCGACATCCGCGAGGGATCACCCCTCCACTTT. Protein product: CASSFLDIREGSPLHF.

The chain employs TRBV7-9 and TRBJ2-2, with D perhaps TRBD2 (7 bases). There are 17 residues in the CDR3. The ends were cut back, 0 bases at V and 4 bases at J, with 15 bases in the middle. In germline, CDR1 is SEHNR, CDR2 FQNEAQ (reference sequence). DNA of the CDR3: TGTGCCAGCAGCTTAGCGATGGGGGGGCGAGGCACCGGGGAGCTGTTTTTT. Translating gives CASSLAMGGRGTGELFF.

V is TRBV4-2 and J is TRBJ1-1; 11 bases map to TRBD1. After removal of 5 bases from V and 6 bases from J, the junction contained 5 bases not matched to a gene. This CDR3 comprises 14 residues. CDR1 is LGHNA and CDR2 is YNFKEQ in the germline V gene. The CDR3: CASSSRDRGAEAFF. Here the CDR3 DNA reads TGTGCCAGCAGCTCGCGGGACAGGGGGGCTGAAGCTTTCTTT.

This clonotype has at least ten counts. V gene TRBV10-3 combines with J gene TRBJ2-1; 12 bases are shared with TRBD2. Germline loops: CDR1 ENHRY, CDR2 SYGVKD. V gave up 6 bases and J gave up 3 bases; unmatched junction bases: 3. CDR3 length: 15 residues. The CDR3 DNA reads as TGTGCCATCAGCCGACTAGCGGGAGACTACAATGAGCAGTTCTTC. Translated: CAISRLAGDYNEQFF.